What follows are 22 T cell receptor beta chains derived from one specimen sequenced in a study of shared clonotypes between healthy human individuals (dated by TCRdb to about 2020). Libraries were constructed by the immunoSEQ multiplex PCR assay. TCRdb took over this immuneACCESS table, retaining in-frame rearrangements with V and J assigned. Such tables are incomplete; in checked studies, under half of the missing clones stem from an unresolved V gene, and the remainder is unexplained. The sample table contains millions of clones; only one count was recorded for approximately 92% of them. Over 0.12% of the sample belongs to the ten largest clones. Material: naive CD4+ T cells sorted from blood. In light of the paper, this sample's cell subset or site label describes: CD45RA+ positively selected. All receptors come from a man aged 18 to 30 in good health.

The rearrangement joins TRBV9 to TRBJ2-7; possibly TRBD2 for D (6 bases). CDR3 length equals 14 residues. Germline V gives CDR1 SGDLS, CDR2 YYNGEE. The germline V and J ends were trimmed by 0 bases and 7 bases, with 14 bases remaining between them. Here the CDR3 DNA reads TGTGCCAGCAGCGTAGCGTGGGGACTCGGGGAGCAGTACTTC. Its translation is CASSVAWGLGEQYF.

This chain uses TRBV9 with TRBJ2-3; D might be TRBD1 or TRBD2, each matching 6 bases. The CDR3 runs to 13 residues. Per the germline V gene, CDR1 is SGDLS and CDR2 is YYNGEE. Deletions cut 5 bases from V and 1 base from J, with 8 bases between. CDR3 sequence (DNA): TGTGCCAGCAGAAGGGGGGGCACAGATACGCAGTATTTT. Protein product: CASRRGGTDTQYF.

With respect to this clone: Other DNA sequences of this sample code for an identical CDR3. V is TRBV4-3 and J is TRBJ1-2, with D possibly being TRBD1 (6 bases). The V gene's germline CDR1 is LGHNA and CDR2 YSLEER. CDR3 length: 14 amino acids. The V gene lost 1 base and the J gene lost 2 bases, with 8 bases spanning the gap. The CDR3 protein is CASSQVGGNYGYTF. As DNA, the CDR3 is TGCGCCAGCAGCCAAGTAGGGGGAAACTATGGCTACACCTTC.

The chain uses TRBV19 and TRBJ1-2; unclear D gene. The CDR3 length is 15 residues. Germline V gene lookup returns CDR1 LNHDA and CDR2 SQIVND (reference sequence). V lost 7 bases to trimming and J lost 4 bases, with 19 bases between them. The CDR3 is CASIATSSTSYGYTF. CDR3 coding DNA: TGTGCCAGTATTGCCACTTCCTCTACAAGCTATGGCTACACCTTC.

This chain uses TRBV27 with TRBJ1-1; D ambiguous. CDR1 and CDR2 (germline): MNHEY, SMNVEV (reference sequence). V lost 3 bases, J lost 4 bases, and 15 bases lay in between. This CDR3 has 15 residues. In DNA form, the CDR3 reads TGTGCCAGCAGTTTGTTGAAGGTTGAGGGCACTGAAGCTTTCTTT. Translated: CASSLLKVEGTEAFF.

The chain is built from TRBV19 and TRBJ2-3; 7 positions agree with TRBD1. Germline V gene data show CDR1 as LNHDA and CDR2 as SQIVND (reference sequence). This CDR3 has 16 residues. J gave up 4 bases and V 4 bases, and 11 bases lay outside the gene matches. CDR3: CASSRALQGSADTQYF. CDR3 DNA: TGTGCCAGTAGTAGGGCACTACAGGGGTCAGCAGATACGCAGTATTTT.

The V and J genes are TRBV30 and TRBJ2-1, with D possibly being TRBD2 (6 bases). The germline CDR1 and CDR2 sequences are GTSNPN and SVGIG (reference sequence). The CDR3 totals 14 residues. Between the trimmed V and J ends, which lost 5 bases and 4 bases, there was a span of 15 bases. This chain's CDR3 is CAWQTGTFYNEQFF. For the CDR3, the DNA is TGTGCCTGGCAGACGGGGACTTTTTACAATGAGCAGTTCTTC.

The genes are TRBV9 and TRBJ2-3; 9 positions agree with TRBD2. Germline V lookup: CDR1 SGDLS, CDR2 YYNGEE. The CDR3 extends over 15 amino acids. The junction had 4 bases not matched to a gene; V was cut back by 2 bases and J by 3 bases. Here the CDR3 reads CASSVRTSETDTQYF. CDR3 DNA sequence: TGTGCCAGCAGCGTTCGGACTAGCGAAACAGATACGCAGTATTTT. Using reference TRBV9 and TRBJ2-3 for the parts outside the CDR3, the full variable domain is DSGVTQTPKHLITATGQRVTLRCSPRSGDLSVYWYQQSLDQGLQFLIQYYNGEERAKGNILERFSAQQFPDLHSELNLSSLELGDSALYFCASSVRTSETDTQYFGPGTRLTVL.

The chain has TRBV5-6 and TRBJ2-3; TRBD2 matches at 9 bases. In germline, CDR1 is SGHDT, CDR2 YYEEEE. Trimming took 0 bases from V and 8 from J; bases not matched to a gene: 1. CDR3 length equals 13 residues. CDR3 DNA: TGTGCCAGCAGCTTGGGGACTAGCGTTACGCAGTATTTT. This sequence encodes CASSLGTSVTQYF.

The chain links TRBV4-1 to TRBJ2-6; D may be TRBD2 (5 bases). Germline CDR1 MGHRA, CDR2 YSYEKL. There are 16 residues in the CDR3. The V and J ends lost 1 base and 2 bases respectively, with 9 bases between them. CDR3 loop: CASSQGGGTGANVLTF. The CDR3 nucleotides read TGCGCCAGCAGCCAAGGCGGAGGTACTGGGGCCAACGTCCTGACTTTC.

This chain connects TRBV6-4 to TRBJ2-3, with D unclear. The germline V gene encodes CDR1 MRHNA and CDR2 SNTAGT. This CDR3 has 14 amino acids. Trimming took off 3 bases at V and 0 bases at J, with 7 bases between the two ends. The CDR3 is CASSEGGSTDTQYF. In DNA, the CDR3 is TGTGCCAGCAGTGAAGGCGGTAGCACAGATACGCAGTATTTT.

The chain joins TRBV5-6 to TRBJ1-2, with D maybe TRBD1 (5 bases). Trimming removed 4 bases from V and 8 bases from J, with 12 bases in between. The CDR3 totals 12 residues. Germline CDR1 and CDR2: SGHDT and YYEEEE. The CDR3 sequence: CASSPREGGYTF. The CDR3, as DNA: TGTGCCAGCAGCCCCAGGGAGGGAGGCTACACCTTC. Filled out from reference TRBV5-6 and TRBJ1-2, the complete variable domain reads DAGVTQSPTHLIKTRGQQVTLRCSPKSGHDTVSWYQQALGQGPQFIFQYYEEEERQRGNFPDRFSGHQFPNYSSELNVNALLLGDSALYLCASSPREGGYTFGSGTRLTVV.

The chain couples TRBV28 to TRBJ1-6, with D unresolved. CDR1 is MDHEN, CDR2 SYDVKM, per germline. V was shortened by 3 bases and J by 6 bases, with 9 bases between the two germline ends. This CDR3 contains 14 residues. The CDR3 is CASSLAQLNSPLHF. Written as DNA, the CDR3 is TGTGCCAGCAGTTTGGCCCAACTTAATTCACCCCTCCACTTT.

A note on this clone: Within the sample, other DNA sequences also encode this same CDR3. The gene calls are TRBV2 and TRBJ2-7; unclear D gene. CDR1 and CDR2 from the germline V gene are SNHLY and FYNNEI. The CDR3 totals 12 residues. V lost 2 bases and J 4 bases, leaving 6 bases between the germline ends. CDR3 amino acids: CASSENGYEQYF. CDR3 DNA: TGTGCCAGCAGTGAAAACGGGTACGAGCAGTACTTC.

This sequence joins TRBV19 and TRBJ1-5; 12 bases agree with TRBD1. After removal of 7 bases from V and 6 bases from J, the junction contained 7 bases not matched to a gene. Germline V gene lookup returns CDR1 LNHDA and CDR2 SQIVND (reference sequence). The CDR3 has 15 residues. CDR3 in DNA: TGTGCCAGTATGGGGGACAGGGGGCTAGGTCAGCCCCAGCATTTT. Its translation: CASMGDRGLGQPQHF. Full variable domain (rest looked up from reference TRBV19 and TRBJ1-5): DGGITQSPKYLFRKEGQNVTLSCEQNLNHDAMYWYRQDPGQGLRLIYYSQIVNDFQKGDIAEGYSVSREKKESFPLTVTSAQKNPTAFYLCASMGDRGLGQPQHFGDGTRLSIL.

The chain carries TRBV6-5 and TRBJ1-3; D is unclear. The CDR3 covers 15 residues. Germline CDR1 reads MNHEY; CDR2 reads SVGAGI. V was shortened by 8 bases and J by 0 bases, with 14 bases between the two germline ends. CDR3 amino acids: CASRSPLLSGNTIYF. As DNA, the CDR3 is TGTGCCAGCCGGTCTCCCCTACTCTCTGGAAACACCATATATTTT.

The V call is TRBV5-1, the J call TRBJ2-5; D unresolved. V dropped 4 bases and J dropped 2 bases, with 12 bases sitting between them. This CDR3 has 14 amino acids. Germline V gene data show CDR1 as SGHRS and CDR2 as YFSETQ. The chain's CDR3 is CASSQSTVQETQYF. The CDR3 nucleotides are TGCGCCAGCAGCCAGTCCACGGTTCAAGAGACCCAGTACTTC. The full variable domain, with the rest looked up from reference TRBV5-1 and TRBJ2-5, is KAGVTQTPRYLIKTRGQQVTLSCSPISGHRSVSWYQQTPGQGLQFLFEYFSETQRNKGNFPGRFSGRQFSNSRSEMNVSTLELGDSALYLCASSQSTVQETQYFGPGTRLLVL.

CDR3: CATSRDFGQPQHF. DNA for the CDR3: TGTGCCACCAGCAGAGATTTTGGACAGCCCCAGCATTTT. This sequence joins TRBV15 and TRBJ1-5, with D uncertain. Per germline, CDR1 LNHNV and CDR2 YYDKDF (reference sequence). V dropped 0 bases and J dropped 7 bases, with 7 bases sitting between them. The CDR3 extends over 13 amino acids.

The chain couples TRBV30 to TRBJ2-2; 12 bases align to TRBD2. The CDR3 extends over 17 amino acids. The germline gives CDR1 GTSNPN, CDR2 SVGIG (reference sequence). Trimming at V came to 2 bases and at J to 7 bases, leaving 11 bases not matched to a gene. Here the CDR3 DNA reads TGTGCCTGGAGTCCCGGGCTAGCGGGAGGGCACGGCGGGGAGCTGTTTTTT. Its protein is CAWSPGLAGGHGGELFF.

This rearrangement joins TRBV7-2 to TRBJ2-7, with D perhaps TRBD2 (6 bases). The CDR3 is 15 amino acids. Trimming shortened V by 6 bases and J by 2 bases, and 17 bases separated the two germline ends. CDR1 is SGHTA and CDR2 is FQGNSA in the germline V gene. CDR3 loop: CASSISPGEAYEQYF. The CDR3 DNA follows: TGTGCCAGCAGTATTAGCCCGGGAGAGGCCTACGAGCAGTACTTC.

The chain recombines TRBV28 with TRBJ2-1, with D possibly matching TRBD2 (6 bases). Germline values: CDR1 MDHEN, CDR2 SYDVKM. The CDR3 covers 13 residues. V lost 5 bases to trimming and J lost 8 bases, with 13 bases between them. The CDR3 bases are TGTGCCAGCAGTACCCGGGCTAGCGATGAGCAGTTCTTC. Encoded protein: CASSTRASDEQFF.

This chain links TRBV6-6 with TRBJ2-3; 7 nucleotides line up with TRBD1. This CDR3 spans 13 amino acids. V was clipped by 5 bases and J by 1 base; unmatched bases: 0. Germline V CDR1 and CDR2: MNHNY, SVGAGI (reference sequence). CDR3: CASSTGGTDTQYF. CDR3 DNA sequence: TGTGCCAGCAGTACAGGGGGCACAGATACGCAGTATTTT.